This T cell receptor beta chain was identified during a study of T cells in lung cancer brain metastases (dated by TCRdb to between 2018 and 2020). Notes on the research overall: About 85% of the 20 patients had a history of tobacco use, with a median of approximately 36 pack-years. Of the roughly 20 patients, 15 to 18 received no interval therapy between resection of the primary and resection of the metastasis. A median interval of roughly 370 days was observed between acquisition of the primary and brain metastasis specimens. In this study, the TCR beta CDR3 repertoires of fully resected primary non-small cell lung cancers were compared with those of paired brain metastases. The cohort included some 20 patients who provided about 40 specimens, with each patient contributing one primary lung lesion and one brain metastasis. Patients had a median age at first diagnosis of approximately 50 years, with about nine males and around eleven females. An average DNA integrity number of 3.5 to 4 was found in both primary and metastatic specimens, and no significant difference was detected between sites. Results the study describes overall, beyond this receptor: DNA fragmentation in FFPE samples may have prevented retrieval of the complete infiltrating T cell repertoire. Compared with their paired primaries, brain metastases had significantly fewer unique productive clones (median approximately 1,500 versus 4,500). The ten most abundant clones accounted for a significantly larger fraction of the repertoire in brain metastases than in primaries, which suggests clonal expansion. Most clones were specific to a single lesion, and overlap between paired lesions was limited (mean Morisita index approximately 0.24). It was not possible to control for the effects of preoperative corticosteroids on T cell infiltration in brain metastases.

Each sample received about 2.24 to 5.5 ug of genomic DNA as input, and the DNA input was kept equal within each pair of samples. TCR beta libraries were constructed with the immunoSEQ hsTCRbeta Kit, which uses multiplexed V and J gene primers in two PCR steps. The pooled libraries, together with positive and negative controls, were sequenced on an Illumina MiSeq running a 100-cycle paired-end protocol. As for the authors' bioinformatics: Raw data were processed by the immunoSEQ vendor into normalized, annotated TCR beta repertoire reports. Richness was counted as unique clones by nucleotide sequence, and total richness was extrapolated with the iChao1 and Efron-Thisted estimators. Paired lesions were characterized and compared using Pielou's evenness, Simpson's index, top-ten clone proportional abundance, and the Morisita overlap index. TCRdb took this table from immuneACCESS and kept in-frame rearrangements with V and J called. Such tables lack part of the clones; where checked against another copy, unresolved V genes explain under half of the gap, and the rest is unexplained. The V and J calls and clone size were taken over from that table, and D and trimming were inferred from the DNA. Present in this sample are fewer than 7,000 clones, roughly nine tenths of which were seen just once. Around 4% of the sample is taken by the ten largest.

As encoded in the germline V gene (reference sequence), CDR1 is LNHDA while CDR2 is SQIVND. The CDR3, cysteine through phenylalanine, is 15 amino acids long. The retained sequence is limited to the CDR3, 45 bases, with the frame set at the first base. The V and J ends are trimmed by 4 bases and 2 bases, leaving 15 bases between them. Patients had resection for either synchronous oligometastatic disease or delayed recurrence of a solitary brain metastasis. To avoid including cancers other than NSCLC, any patient with a history of multiple malignancies was excluded. Tumor areas were macrodissected from four or five deparaffinized roughly 10 um unstained sections, using marked H&E slides as a guide. All specimens were formalin-fixed and paraffin-embedded (FFPE). The AllPrep DNA/RNA FFPE Kit was used for extraction of genomic DNA. On this clone itself: Its cognate antigen has yet to be identified. No quality values exist for individual bases; no much larger clone is one base distant. Other nucleotide sequences from this sample produce the same CDR3.

The clonotype was recovered from an older man with non-small cell lung cancer. Sequences were obtained from tumor tissue from the primary lung tumor. The cell subset or site label here, explained by the study, means: primary lung cancer lesion. This receptor chain uses TRBV19 and TRBJ2-7, and the D gene may be TRBD2, 6 bases matching. Here the CDR3 is given as CASSTFSTGAYEQYF. The base sequence is TGTGCCAGTAGTACTTTCTCGACGGGGGCCTACGAGCAGTACTTC.